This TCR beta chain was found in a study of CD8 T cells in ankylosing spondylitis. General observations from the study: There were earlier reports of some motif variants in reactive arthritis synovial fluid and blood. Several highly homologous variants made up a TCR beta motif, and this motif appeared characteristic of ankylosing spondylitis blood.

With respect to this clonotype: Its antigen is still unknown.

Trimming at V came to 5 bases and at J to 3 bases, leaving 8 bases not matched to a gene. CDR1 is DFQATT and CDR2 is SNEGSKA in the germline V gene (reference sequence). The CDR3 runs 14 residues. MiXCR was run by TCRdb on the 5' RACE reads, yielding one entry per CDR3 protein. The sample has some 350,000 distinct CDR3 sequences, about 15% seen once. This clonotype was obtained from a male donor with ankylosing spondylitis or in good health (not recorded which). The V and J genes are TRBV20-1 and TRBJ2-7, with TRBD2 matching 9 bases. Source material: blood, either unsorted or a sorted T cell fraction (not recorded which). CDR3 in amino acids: CSALLSGRNYEQYF. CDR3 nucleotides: TGCAGTGCTCTCCTTAGCGGGAGAAACTACGAGCAGTACTTC.